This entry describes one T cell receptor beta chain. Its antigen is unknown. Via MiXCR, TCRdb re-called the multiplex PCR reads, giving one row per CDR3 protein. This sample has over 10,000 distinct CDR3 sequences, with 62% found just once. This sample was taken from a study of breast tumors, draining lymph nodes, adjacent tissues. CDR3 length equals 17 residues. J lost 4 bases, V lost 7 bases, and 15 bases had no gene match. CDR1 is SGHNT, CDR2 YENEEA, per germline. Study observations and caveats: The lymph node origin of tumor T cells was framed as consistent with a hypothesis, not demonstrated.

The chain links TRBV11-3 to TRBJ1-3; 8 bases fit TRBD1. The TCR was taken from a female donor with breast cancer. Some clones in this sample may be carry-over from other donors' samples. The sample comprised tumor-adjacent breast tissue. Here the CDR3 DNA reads TGTGCCAGCACCAAGACAGGGGATAGGGGGCCAGGAAACACCATATATTTT. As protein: CASTKTGDRGPGNTIYF.